The 22 T cell receptor beta chains given below trace back to one sample, sequenced in a study of blood T cell repertoires in COVID-19. TCRdb's copy holds only in-frame clones and misses some; the assay was immunoSEQ multiplex PCR. The table records roughly 320,000 clones, more than 85% of them present only once. Sequenced input: peripheral blood. The receptors come from a man between 65 and 85 years old with acute or convalescent COVID-19.

The rearrangement links TRBV5-4 to TRBJ2-2; perhaps TRBD1 as D (6 bases). CDR1 SGHNT and CDR2 YYREEE come from the germline V gene (reference sequence). CDR3 length: 15 amino acids. V was trimmed by 4 bases and J by 5 bases, leaving 15 bases between them. The CDR3 DNA is TGTGCCAGCAGCCCGGACAGACCGGATACCGGGGAGCTGTTTTTT. Amino acids: CASSPDRPDTGELFF.

In its sample, this clone was seen once. The rearrangement uses TRBV10-3 and TRBJ1-3; possibly TRBD1 for D (6 bases). Trimming shortened V by 6 bases and J by 0 bases, and 9 bases separated the two germline ends. This CDR3 is built from 14 residues. From germline, CDR1 is ENHRY and CDR2 SYGVKD. The CDR3 spells CAISRTDSGNTIYF. The CDR3 nucleotides are TGTGCCATCAGCCGGACAGACTCTGGAAACACCATATATTTT.

V gene TRBV7-9 combines with J gene TRBJ1-1; D gene unclear. CDR1 SEHNR and CDR2 FQNEAQ come from the germline V gene (reference sequence). V was shortened by 3 bases and J by 8 bases, with 13 bases between the two germline ends. The CDR3 contains 13 residues. CDR3 DNA: TGTGCCAGCAGCTTTTACGAGGGCCCCGAAGCTTTCTTT. Residues: CASSFYEGPEAFF.

The chain couples TRBV4-2 to TRBJ2-5; maybe TRBD2 (6 bases). CDR3 length: 15 residues. V was cut by 3 bases and J by 3 bases, with 14 bases left in between. Germline CDR1 LGHNA, CDR2 YNFKEQ. Here the CDR3 reads CASSQGTGGKETQYF. CDR3 bases: TGTGCCAGCAGCCAGGGGACCGGGGGAAAAGAGACCCAGTACTTC.

The V call is TRBV3-1 (or the pseudogene TRBV3-2), the J call TRBJ2-2, with D perhaps TRBD1 (6 bases). The CDR3 has 14 amino acids. Germline lookup yields CDR1 LGHDT and CDR2 YNNKEL (reference sequence). V lost 8 bases and J 5 bases, leaving 15 bases between the germline ends. The CDR3 nucleotides read TGTGCCAGCTCATTACTAGGGGGTACCGGGGAGCTGTTTTTT. Translated: CASSLLGGTGELFF.

The chain carries TRBV28 and TRBJ2-7; the match to TRBD1 covers 10 bases. J gave up 2 bases and V 5 bases, and 6 bases lay outside the gene matches. The CDR3 contains 15 residues. Germline CDR1 is MDHEN and CDR2 is SYDVKM. This CDR3 reads CASSVTGTGAYEQYF. CDR3 nucleotides: TGTGCCAGCAGTGTTACCGGGACAGGGGCCTACGAGCAGTACTTC. The entire variable domain, with the rest obtained from reference TRBV28 and TRBJ2-7, is as follows: DVKVTQSSRYLVKRTGEKVFLECVQDMDHENMFWYRQDPGLGLRLIYFSYDVKMKEKGDIPEGYSVSREKKERFSLILESASTNQTSMYLCASSVTGTGAYEQYFGPGTRLTVT.

A single count supports this clone. The chain employs TRBV20-1 and TRBJ2-3; tentatively, D is TRBD1 (5 bases). With 3 bases removed from V and 5 bases from J, the gap between germline ends came to 15 bases. Per germline, CDR1 DFQATT and CDR2 SNEGSKA (reference sequence). The CDR3 has 14 residues. CDR3 coding DNA: TGCAGTGCTAGTGGGGCAGTGGCCCTAGATACGCAGTATTTT. Translation: CSASGAVALDTQYF.

This chain joins TRBV13 and TRBJ2-3; 7 bases are a match to TRBD2. J gave up 1 base and V 3 bases, and 7 bases lay outside the gene matches. This CDR3 is 16 amino acids long. Germline CDR1 PRHDT, CDR2 FYEKMQ (reference sequence). The DNA for the CDR3 is TGTGCCAGCAGCTTTATGGGGGGGTCGGGCACAGATACGCAGTATTTT. This sequence encodes CASSFMGGSGTDTQYF.

A single count supports this clone. V is TRBV13 and J is TRBJ2-7, with 10 positions matching TRBD2. Germline CDR1 and CDR2: PRHDT and FYEKMQ (reference sequence). This CDR3 region has 17 residues. V shed 1 base and J 6 bases; nucleotides not matched to a gene: 12. Here the CDR3 reads CASSLDPSGSWGAEQYF. In DNA, the CDR3 is TGTGCCAGCAGCTTAGATCCTAGCGGGAGTTGGGGGGCCGAGCAGTACTTC. Full variable domain (outside the CDR3, taken from reference TRBV13 and TRBJ2-7): AAGVIQSPRHLIKEKRETATLKCYPIPRHDTVYWYQQGPGQDPQFLISFYEKMQSDKGSIPDRFSAQQFSDYHSELNMSSLELGDSALYFCASSLDPSGSWGAEQYFGPGTRLTVT.

The rearrangement joins TRBV28 to TRBJ2-7; D perhaps matches TRBD1 (5 bases). CDR3 length: 13 amino acids. V lost 5 bases and J 2 bases, leaving 10 bases between the germline ends. In germline, CDR1 is MDHEN, CDR2 SYDVKM. In DNA form, the CDR3 reads TGTGCCAGCAGTGCAACAGGCACCTACGAGCAGTACTTC. It specifies CASSATGTYEQYF.

The V call is TRBV7-9, the J call TRBJ2-7; 7 bases agree with TRBD2. This CDR3 comprises 14 residues. The germline gives CDR1 SEHNR, CDR2 FQNEAQ (reference sequence). Trimming took 6 bases from V and 4 from J; bases not matched to a gene: 9. The CDR3 nucleotides are TGTGCCAGCAGTTCTACGCTGGGGGGGTACGAGCAGTACTTC. Translated, it gives CASSSTLGGYEQYF.

V and J are TRBV28 and TRBJ2-5; TRBD1 matches 12 bases. CDR3 size: 16 residues. V gave up 6 bases and J gave up 5 bases; unmatched junction bases: 10. The V gene's germline CDR1 is MDHEN and CDR2 SYDVKM. The CDR3 sequence is CASRSGTGGVRETQYF. Here the CDR3 DNA reads TGTGCCAGCAGGTCCGGGACAGGGGGCGTTCGGGAGACCCAGTACTTC.

The chain is built from TRBV12-5 and TRBJ2-1, with 7 bases identical to TRBD2. Germline CDR1 is LGHNT and CDR2 is FRNRAP. The CDR3 consists of 13 residues. Losses at the gene ends were 7 bases for V and 3 bases for J; bases not matched to a gene: 3. The CDR3 sequence is CASARDYYNEQFF. In DNA form, the CDR3 reads TGTGCTAGTGCCCGGGACTACTACAATGAGCAGTTCTTC.

V and J are TRBV27 and TRBJ1-3, with D unclear. Germline V gene data show CDR1 as MNHEY and CDR2 as SMNVEV (reference sequence). The CDR3 has 17 residues. V gave up 5 bases and J gave up 3 bases, with 20 bases separating them. The CDR3 DNA is TGTGCCAGCAGTCGAGAACCTCCCGGAGGGAATGGAAACACCATATATTTT. Translation: CASSREPPGGNGNTIYF.

The rearrangement joins TRBV25-1 to TRBJ1-4; TRBD1 aligns across 7 bases. The CDR3 length is 15 residues. V dropped 2 bases and J dropped 8; count of bases not matched to a gene: 8. Germline V CDR1 and CDR2: MGHDK, SYGVNS. CDR3 region: CASSEQTGLREKLFF. The CDR3 region has the DNA TGTGCCAGCAGTGAACAGACAGGGTTACGAGAAAAACTGTTTTTT.

This chain links TRBV7-2 with TRBJ1-2; unclear D gene. The ends were cut back, 1 base at V and 3 bases at J, with 3 bases in the middle. This CDR3 region has 12 residues. Germline values: CDR1 SGHTA, CDR2 FQGNSA. CDR3 loop: CASSLVYYGYTF. As DNA, the CDR3 is TGTGCCAGCAGCTTAGTCTACTATGGCTACACCTTC.

The chain has TRBV7-6 and TRBJ2-1; 10 bases are shared with TRBD2. Germline-derived CDR1 and CDR2 are SGHVS and FNYEAQ. J lost 9 bases, V lost 2 bases, and 10 bases had no gene match. The CDR3 extends over 16 amino acids. CDR3 protein: CASSLSVLAGVGEQFF. The CDR3 region has the DNA TGTGCCAGCAGCTTATCGGTTCTAGCGGGAGTCGGTGAGCAGTTCTTC.

The rearrangement links TRBV4-2 to TRBJ1-4, with a tentative D call TRBD1 (6 bases). The CDR3 has 18 amino acids. Germline V CDR1 and CDR2: LGHNA, YNFKEQ. V lost 0 bases and J lost 0, with 14 bases in between. CDR3 DNA: TGTGCCAGCAGCCAAGACCGACAGGCATATGCAACTAATGAAAAACTGTTTTTT. It translates to CASSQDRQAYATNEKLFF.

The V call is TRBV18, the J call TRBJ1-6; 12 bases align to TRBD1. Germline loops: CDR1 KGHSH, CDR2 LQKENI. Losses at the gene ends were 3 bases for V and 9 bases for J; bases not matched to a gene: 9. The CDR3 has 17 amino acids. The CDR3 coding sequence is TGTGCCAGCTCACCCGGGACAGGGGGCTCTTTCAGTTCACCCCTCCACTTT. Translation gives CASSPGTGGSFSSPLHF.

This chain joins TRBV14 and TRBJ2-3, with 10 nucleotides matching TRBD2. Germline V lookup: CDR1 SGHDN, CDR2 FVKESK. The CDR3 loop spans 15 amino acids. V gave up 4 bases and J gave up 4 bases; unmatched junction bases: 5. The chain's CDR3 is CASSPAGGFPDTQYF. The CDR3 nucleotides read TGTGCCAGCAGCCCAGCGGGAGGGTTCCCAGATACGCAGTATTTT. The full variable domain, its missing parts supplied by reference TRBV14 and TRBJ2-3, is EAGVTQFPSHSVIEKGQTVTLRCDPISGHDNLYWYRRVMGKEIKFLLHFVKESKQDESGMPNNRFLAERTGGTYSTLKVQPAELEDSGVYFCASSPAGGFPDTQYFGPGTRLTVL.

The chain uses TRBV6-1 and TRBJ2-5; D not certain. The CDR3 totals 15 residues. V was pared by 2 bases and J by 1 base, with 11 bases between. Germline V gives CDR1 MNHNS, CDR2 SASEGT. The CDR3 DNA reads as TGTGCCAGCAGTGAATACGTGGCTCCCCAAGAGACCCAGTACTTC. It encodes CASSEYVAPQETQYF.

J is TRBJ1-2 and V is TRBV11-2; D remains ambiguous. Trimming took 3 bases from V and 3 from J, leaving 14 bases between them. The germline V gene encodes CDR1 SGHAT and CDR2 FQNNGV. The CDR3 totals 15 residues. In DNA form, the CDR3 reads TGTGCCAGCAGCTTCTCGGGGTCTAGGGACTATGGCTACACCTTC. Protein sequence: CASSFSGSRDYGYTF.